This TCR beta chain emerged from a study of early T cells in non-severe SARS-CoV-2 infection. Study context: Sequencing was performed on bulk RNA from unsorted whole blood, leaving chains unpaired.

The sample holds a few counts of this clonotype. Its antigen is unidentified. Unique molecular identifiers were affixed to single, distinct cDNA molecules. TCRdb re-analysed the 5' RACE reads in MiXCR, keeping a single row per CDR3 protein. The table has tens of thousands of distinct CDR3 sequences, about 13% seen once. Germline values: CDR1 MDHEN, CDR2 SYDVKM. The CDR3 totals 14 residues. V trimming: 5 bases; J trimming: 6 bases; junction bases outside the gene matches: 8. Findings and caveats of the study: Matching with VDJdb favored anti-spike CD8 responses (missing private and CD4 specificities).

This sequence originates from an adult who was a healthcare worker with PCR-confirmed SARS-CoV-2 infection or an uninfected control (not recorded which). This rearrangement joins TRBV28 to TRBJ1-1; 8 nucleotides match TRBD1. The sample taken for sequencing was whole blood. The CDR3 is CASSAMTGVAEAFF. In nucleotides, the CDR3 is TGTGCCAGCAGTGCCATGACAGGGGTTGCTGAAGCTTTCTTT.